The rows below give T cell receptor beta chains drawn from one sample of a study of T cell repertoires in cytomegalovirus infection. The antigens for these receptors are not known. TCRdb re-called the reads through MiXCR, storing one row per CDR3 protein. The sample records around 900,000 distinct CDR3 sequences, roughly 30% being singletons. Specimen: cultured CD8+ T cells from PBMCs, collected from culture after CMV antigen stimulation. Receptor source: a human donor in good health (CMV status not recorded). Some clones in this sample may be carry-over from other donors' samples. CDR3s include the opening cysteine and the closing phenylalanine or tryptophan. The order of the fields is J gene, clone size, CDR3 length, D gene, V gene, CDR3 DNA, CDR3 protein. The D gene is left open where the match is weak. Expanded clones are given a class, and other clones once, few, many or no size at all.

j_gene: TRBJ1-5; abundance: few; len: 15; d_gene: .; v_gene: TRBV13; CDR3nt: TGTGCCAGCAGCTTAGGCCTTGGGCCCAATCAGCCCCAGCATTTT; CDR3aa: CASSLGLGPNQPQHF
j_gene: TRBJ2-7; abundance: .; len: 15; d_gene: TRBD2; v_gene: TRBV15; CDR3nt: TGTGCCACCAGCAGTCGGGGGGGCCTGTCCTACGAGCAGTACTTC; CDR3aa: CATSSRGGLSYEQYF
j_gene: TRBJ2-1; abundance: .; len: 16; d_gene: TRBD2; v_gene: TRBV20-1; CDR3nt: TGCAGTGCTAGAGATAGGAGCGGGGACTCCTACAATGAGCAGTTCTTC; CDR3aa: CSARDRSGDSYNEQFF
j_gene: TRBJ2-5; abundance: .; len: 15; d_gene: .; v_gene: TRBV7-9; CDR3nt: TGTGCCAGCAGCTCCAGTAGAACAACCTGGGAGACCCAGTACTTC; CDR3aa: CASSSSRTTWETQYF
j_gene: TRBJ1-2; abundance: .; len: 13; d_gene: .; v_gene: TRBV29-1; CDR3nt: TGCAGCGTTCCCGTTACAGATGACTATGGCTACACCTTC; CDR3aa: CSVPVTDDYGYTF
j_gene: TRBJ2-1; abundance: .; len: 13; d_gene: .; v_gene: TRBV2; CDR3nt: TGTGCCATCTGGGAAACCCGGGGCAATGAGCAGTTCTTC; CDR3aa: CAIWETRGNEQFF
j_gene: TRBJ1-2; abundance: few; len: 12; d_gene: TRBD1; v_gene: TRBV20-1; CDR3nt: TGCAGTGCTCCCATCAGGGGGAGTGGCTACACCTTC; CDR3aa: CSAPIRGSGYTF
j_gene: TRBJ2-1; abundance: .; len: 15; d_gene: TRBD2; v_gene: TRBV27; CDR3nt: TGTGCCAGCAGTTTAGGCGGGGGTCCTGTCAATGAGCAGTTCTTC; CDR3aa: CASSLGGGPVNEQFF
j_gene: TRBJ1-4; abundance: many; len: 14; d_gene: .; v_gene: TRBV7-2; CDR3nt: TGTGCCAGCAGCCGGTGGGGGGGACCTGAAAAACTGTTTTTT; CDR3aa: CASSRWGGPEKLFF
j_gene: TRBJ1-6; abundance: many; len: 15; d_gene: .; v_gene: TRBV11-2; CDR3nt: TGTGCCAGCAGCTTATATGGACGGGGAAATTCACCCCTCCACTTT; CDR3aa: CASSLYGRGNSPLHF
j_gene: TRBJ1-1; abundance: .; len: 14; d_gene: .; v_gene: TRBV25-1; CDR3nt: TGTGCCAGCAGTGATCATTGGGGGAACACTGAAGCTTTCTTT; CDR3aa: CASSDHWGNTEAFF
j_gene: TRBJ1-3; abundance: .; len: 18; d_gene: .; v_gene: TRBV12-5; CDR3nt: TGTGCTAGTGGTTTGGCGACTGATATTGAAAGGGATGGAAACACCATATATTTT; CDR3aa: CASGLATDIERDGNTIYF
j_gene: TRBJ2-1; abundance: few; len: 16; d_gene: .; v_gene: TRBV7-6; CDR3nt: TGTGCCAGCAGCTTAGCCTGGGGAGACAGCGCGGTTGAGCAGTTCTTC; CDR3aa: CASSLAWGDSAVEQFF
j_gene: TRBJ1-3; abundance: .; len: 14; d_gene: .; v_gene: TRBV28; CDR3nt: TGTGCCAGCAGTTCGGACGGCTCTGGAAACACCATATATTTT; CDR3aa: CASSSDGSGNTIYF
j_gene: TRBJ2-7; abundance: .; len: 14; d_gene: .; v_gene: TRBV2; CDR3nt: TGTGCCAGCAGTGTACACGAACCAGCCTACGAGCAGTACTTC; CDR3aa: CASSVHEPAYEQYF
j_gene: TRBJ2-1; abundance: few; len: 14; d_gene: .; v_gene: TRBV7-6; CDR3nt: TGTGCCAGCAGCTTTTTGGAAACTATAGCACGGCAGTTCTTC; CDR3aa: CASSFLETIARQFF
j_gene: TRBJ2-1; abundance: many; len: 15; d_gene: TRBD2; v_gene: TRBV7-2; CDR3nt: TGTGCCAGCAGCTTAGAGATGGGGGGGGGTTCTGAGCAGTTCTTC; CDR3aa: CASSLEMGGGSEQFF
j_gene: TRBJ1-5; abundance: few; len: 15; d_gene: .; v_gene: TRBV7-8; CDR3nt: TGTGCCAGCAGCGACGGACACCGTGGCAATCAGCCCCAGCATTTT; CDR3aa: CASSDGHRGNQPQHF
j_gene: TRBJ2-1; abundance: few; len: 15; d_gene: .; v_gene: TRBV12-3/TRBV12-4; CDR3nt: TGTGCCAGCAGTTTAGTGGGGGGCGGTTTGGATGAGCAGTTCTTC; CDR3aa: CASSLVGGGLDEQFF
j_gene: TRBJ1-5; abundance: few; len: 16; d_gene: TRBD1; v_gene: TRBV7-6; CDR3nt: TGTGCCAGCAGCGTAACCGGGACAGGGTTTAATCAGCCCCAGCATTTT; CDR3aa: CASSVTGTGFNQPQHF
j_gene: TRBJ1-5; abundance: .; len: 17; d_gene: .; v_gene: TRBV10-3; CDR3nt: TGTGCCATCAGTGAGGGGGCGGTGATTTATAGCAATCAGCCCCAGCATTTT; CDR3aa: CAISEGAVIYSNQPQHF
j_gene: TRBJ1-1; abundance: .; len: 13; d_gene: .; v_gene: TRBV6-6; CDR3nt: TGTGCCAGCAGCCCCGATTTGAGTCCTGGAGCTTTCTTT; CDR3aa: CASSPDLSPGAFF
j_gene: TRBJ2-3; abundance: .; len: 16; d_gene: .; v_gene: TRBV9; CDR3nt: TGTGCCAGCAGCACTGACAGGAGTTACAGCACAGATACGCAGTATTTT; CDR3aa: CASSTDRSYSTDTQYF
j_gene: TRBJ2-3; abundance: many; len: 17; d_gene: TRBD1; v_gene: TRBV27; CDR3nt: TGTGCCAGCAGTTTAAGCAAAGGGGACAGCCCCACAGATACGCAGTATTTT; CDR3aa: CASSLSKGDSPTDTQYF
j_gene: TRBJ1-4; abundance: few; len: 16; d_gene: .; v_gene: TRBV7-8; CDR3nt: TGTGCCAGCAGCCCCGTAGCAGGGGCAACTAATGAAAAACTGTTTTTT; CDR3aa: CASSPVAGATNEKLFF
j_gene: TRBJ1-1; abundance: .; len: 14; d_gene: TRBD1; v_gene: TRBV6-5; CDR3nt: TGTGCCAGCACAGCGGGGACAGCGAACACTGAAGCTTTCTTT; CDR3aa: CASTAGTANTEAFF
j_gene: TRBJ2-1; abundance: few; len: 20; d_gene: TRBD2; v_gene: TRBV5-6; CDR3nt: TGTGCCAGCAGCTTGATCGGGACTATCAGATACGGCCCCTCCTACAATGAGCAGTTCTTC; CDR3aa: CASSLIGTIRYGPSYNEQFF
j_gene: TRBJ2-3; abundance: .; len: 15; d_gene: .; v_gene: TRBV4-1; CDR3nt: TGCGCCAGCAGCCAAGACCCAACCGGCACAGAAACGCAGTATTTT; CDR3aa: CASSQDPTGTETQYF
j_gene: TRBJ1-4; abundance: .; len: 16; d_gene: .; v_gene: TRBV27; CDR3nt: TGTGCCAGCAGCCCGAAAGGGGGAAGAGGGTATGAAAAACTGTTTTTT; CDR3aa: CASSPKGGRGYEKLFF
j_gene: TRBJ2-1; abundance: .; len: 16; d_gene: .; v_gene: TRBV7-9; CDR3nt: TGTGCCAGCAGCCCACCTACAGGATCGTCCTACGATGAGCAGTTCTTC; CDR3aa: CASSPPTGSSYDEQFF
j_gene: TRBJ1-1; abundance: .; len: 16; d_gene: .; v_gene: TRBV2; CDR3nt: TGTGCCAGCCTGACGAGTCTTGTCGCCCGGGACCTAGAAGCTTTCTTT; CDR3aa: CASLTSLVARDLEAFF
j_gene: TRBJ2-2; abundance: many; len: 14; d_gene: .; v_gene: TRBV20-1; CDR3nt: TGCAGTGCTAGGGCGCGGAGCTACACCGGGGAGCTGTTTTTT; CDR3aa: CSARARSYTGELFF
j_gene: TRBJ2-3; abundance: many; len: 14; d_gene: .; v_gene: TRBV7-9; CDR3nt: TGTGCCAGCAGCTCCTATTTGGGGGCAGATACGCAGTATTTT; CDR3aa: CASSSYLGADTQYF
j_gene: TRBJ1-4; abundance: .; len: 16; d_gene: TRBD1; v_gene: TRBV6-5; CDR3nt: TGTGCCAGCAGGCTCGAACAGGGGGCCCTTAATGAAAAACTGTTTTTT; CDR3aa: CASRLEQGALNEKLFF
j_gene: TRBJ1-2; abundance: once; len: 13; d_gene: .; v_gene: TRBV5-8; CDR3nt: TGTGCCAGCAGCTTGTGGACAAACTATGGCTACACCTTC; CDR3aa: CASSLWTNYGYTF
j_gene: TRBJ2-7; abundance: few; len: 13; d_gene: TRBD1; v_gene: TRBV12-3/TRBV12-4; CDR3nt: TGTGCCAGCAGGCGGACAGGGAGCTACGAGCAGTACTTC; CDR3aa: CASRRTGSYEQYF
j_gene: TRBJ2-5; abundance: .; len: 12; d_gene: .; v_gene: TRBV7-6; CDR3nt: TGTGCCAGCAGAGCTAGGCTAGGGACCCAGTACTTC; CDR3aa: CASRARLGTQYF
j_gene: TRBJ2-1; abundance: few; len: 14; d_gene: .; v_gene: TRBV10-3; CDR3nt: TGTGCCATGTGGAGCGGAGTTCCCTACAATGAGCAGTTCTTC; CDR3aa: CAMWSGVPYNEQFF
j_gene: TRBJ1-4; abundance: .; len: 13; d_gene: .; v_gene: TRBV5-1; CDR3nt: TGCGCCAGCAGCCGCGAAGGGTCAGAAAAACTGTTTTTT; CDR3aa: CASSREGSEKLFF
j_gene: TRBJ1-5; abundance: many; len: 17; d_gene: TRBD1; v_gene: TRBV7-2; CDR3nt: TGTGCCAGCAGAATACAAGACAGGGCCGGGAAATATCAGCCCCAGCATTTT; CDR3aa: CASRIQDRAGKYQPQHF